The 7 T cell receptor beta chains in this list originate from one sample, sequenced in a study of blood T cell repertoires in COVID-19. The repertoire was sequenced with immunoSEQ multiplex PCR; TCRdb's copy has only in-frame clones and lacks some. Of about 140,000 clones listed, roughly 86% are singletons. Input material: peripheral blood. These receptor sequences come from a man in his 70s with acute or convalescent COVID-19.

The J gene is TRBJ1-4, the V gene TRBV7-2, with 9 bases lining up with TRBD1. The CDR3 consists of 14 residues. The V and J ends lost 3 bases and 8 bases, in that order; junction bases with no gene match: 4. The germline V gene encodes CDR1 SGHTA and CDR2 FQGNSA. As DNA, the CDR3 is TGTGCCAGCAGCTTGGGACAGGGTGGCGAAAAACTGTTTTTT. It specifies CASSLGQGGEKLFF.

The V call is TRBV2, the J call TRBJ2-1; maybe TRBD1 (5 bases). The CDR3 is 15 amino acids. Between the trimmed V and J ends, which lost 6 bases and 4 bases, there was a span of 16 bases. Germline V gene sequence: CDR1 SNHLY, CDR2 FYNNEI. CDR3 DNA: TGTGCCAGCAGCGCCTCTGGACGGACATACAATGAGCAGTTCTTC. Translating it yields CASSASGRTYNEQFF.

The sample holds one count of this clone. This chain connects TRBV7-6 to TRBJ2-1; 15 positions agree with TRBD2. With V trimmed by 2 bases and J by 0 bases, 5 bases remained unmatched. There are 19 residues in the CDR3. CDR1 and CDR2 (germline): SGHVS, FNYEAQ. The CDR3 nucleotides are TGTGCCAGCAGCTTAATAGGGACTAGCGGGGGGAGCTCCTACAATGAGCAGTTCTTC. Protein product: CASSLIGTSGGSSYNEQFF. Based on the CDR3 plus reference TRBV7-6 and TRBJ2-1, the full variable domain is GAGVSQSPRYKVTKRGQDVALRCDPISGHVSLYWYRQALGQGPEFLTYFNYEAQQDKSGLPNDRFSAERPEGSISTLTIQRTEQRDSAMYRCASSLIGTSGGSSYNEQFFGPGTRLTVL.

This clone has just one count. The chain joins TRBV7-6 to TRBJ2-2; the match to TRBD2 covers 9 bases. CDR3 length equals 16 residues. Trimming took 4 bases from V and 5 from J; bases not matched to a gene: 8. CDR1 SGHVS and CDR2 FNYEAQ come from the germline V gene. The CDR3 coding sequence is TGTGCCAGCAGCTCGGGACCGCGGGGGGGAACCGGGGAGCTGTTTTTT. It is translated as CASSSGPRGGTGELFF.

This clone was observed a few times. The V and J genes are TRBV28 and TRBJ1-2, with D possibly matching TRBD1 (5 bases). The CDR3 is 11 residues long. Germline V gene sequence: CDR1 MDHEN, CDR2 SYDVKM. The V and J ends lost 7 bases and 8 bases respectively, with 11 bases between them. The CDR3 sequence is CASNQGWGYTF. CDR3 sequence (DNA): TGTGCCAGCAACCAGGGATGGGGCTACACCTTC.

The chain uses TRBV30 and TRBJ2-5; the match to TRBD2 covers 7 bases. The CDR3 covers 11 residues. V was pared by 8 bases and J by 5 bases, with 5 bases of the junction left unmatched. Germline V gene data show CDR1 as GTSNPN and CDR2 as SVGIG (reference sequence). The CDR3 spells CAGWTRETQYF. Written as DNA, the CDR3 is TGTGCCGGATGGACTAGGGAGACCCAGTACTTC.

Written as DNA, the CDR3 is TGTGCCAGTAGTATAGGGACTAGCGCTAATGAGCAGTTCTTC. Translating gives CASSIGTSANEQFF. The chain couples TRBV19 to TRBJ2-1; 9 bases map to TRBD2. The trim removed 1 base at V and 7 bases at J, leaving 2 bases unmatched. Germline V CDR1 and CDR2: LNHDA, SQIVND (reference sequence). This CDR3 is 14 amino acids long.